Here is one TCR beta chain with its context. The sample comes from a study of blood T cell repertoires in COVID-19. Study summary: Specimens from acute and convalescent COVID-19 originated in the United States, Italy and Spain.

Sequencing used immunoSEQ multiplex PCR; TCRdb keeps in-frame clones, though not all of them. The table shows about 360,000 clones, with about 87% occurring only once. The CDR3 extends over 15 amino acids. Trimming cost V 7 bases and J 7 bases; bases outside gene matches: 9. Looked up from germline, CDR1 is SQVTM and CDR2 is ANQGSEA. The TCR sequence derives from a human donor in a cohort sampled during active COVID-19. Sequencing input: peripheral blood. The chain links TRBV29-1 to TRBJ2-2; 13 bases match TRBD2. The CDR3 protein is CSAQGLAGVGGELFF. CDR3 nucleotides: TGCAGCGCCCAAGGACTAGCGGGAGTTGGCGGGGAGCTGTTTTTT.